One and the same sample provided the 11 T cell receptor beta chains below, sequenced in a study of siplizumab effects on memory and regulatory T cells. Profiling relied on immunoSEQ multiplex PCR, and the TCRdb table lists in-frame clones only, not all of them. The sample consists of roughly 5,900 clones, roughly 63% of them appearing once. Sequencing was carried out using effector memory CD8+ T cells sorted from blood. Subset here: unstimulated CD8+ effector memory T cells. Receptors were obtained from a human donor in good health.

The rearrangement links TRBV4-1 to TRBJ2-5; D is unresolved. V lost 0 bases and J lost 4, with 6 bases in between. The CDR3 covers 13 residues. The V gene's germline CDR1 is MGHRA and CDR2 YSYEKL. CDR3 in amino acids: CASSQEEGETQYF. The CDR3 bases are TGCGCCAGCAGCCAAGAGGAAGGAGAGACCCAGTACTTC.

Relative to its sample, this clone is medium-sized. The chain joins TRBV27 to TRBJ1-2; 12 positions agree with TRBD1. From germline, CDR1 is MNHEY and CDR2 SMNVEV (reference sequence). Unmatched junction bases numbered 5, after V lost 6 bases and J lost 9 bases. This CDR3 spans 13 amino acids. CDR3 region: CASRTGTGGRYTF. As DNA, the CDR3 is TGTGCCAGCAGAACTGGGACAGGGGGCCGCTACACCTTC.

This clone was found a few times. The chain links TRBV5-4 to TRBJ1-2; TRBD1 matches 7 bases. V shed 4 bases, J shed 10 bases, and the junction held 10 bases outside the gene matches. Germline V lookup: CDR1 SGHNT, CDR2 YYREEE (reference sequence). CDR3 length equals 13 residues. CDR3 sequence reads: CASSQDRVNLYTF. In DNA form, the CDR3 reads TGTGCCAGCAGCCAAGACAGGGTTAATCTCTACACCTTC. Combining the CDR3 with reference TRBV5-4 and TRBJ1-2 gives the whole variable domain ETGVTQSPTHLIKTRGQQVTLRCSSQSGHNTVSWYQQALGQGPQFIFQYYREEENGRGNFPPRFSGLQFPNYSSELNVNALELDDSALYLCASSQDRVNLYTFGSGTRLTVV.

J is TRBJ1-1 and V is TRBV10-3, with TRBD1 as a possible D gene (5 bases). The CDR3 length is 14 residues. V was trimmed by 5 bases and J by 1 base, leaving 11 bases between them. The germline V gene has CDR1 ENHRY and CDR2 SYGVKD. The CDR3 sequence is CAISRGEGNTEAFF. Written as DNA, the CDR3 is TGTGCCATCAGTAGGGGTGAGGGGAACACTGAAGCTTTCTTT.

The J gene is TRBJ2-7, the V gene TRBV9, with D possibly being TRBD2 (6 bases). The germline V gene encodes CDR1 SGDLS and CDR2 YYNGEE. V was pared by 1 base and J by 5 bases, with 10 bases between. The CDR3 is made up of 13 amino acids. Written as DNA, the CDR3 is TGTGCCAGCAGCGTAACAGGAGGGGACGAGCAGTACTTC. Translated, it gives CASSVTGGDEQYF.

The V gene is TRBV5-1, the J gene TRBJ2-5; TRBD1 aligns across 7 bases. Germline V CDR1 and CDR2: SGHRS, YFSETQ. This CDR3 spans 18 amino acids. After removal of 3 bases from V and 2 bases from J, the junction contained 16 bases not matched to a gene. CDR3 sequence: CASSYPWDGTEQQETQYF. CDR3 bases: TGCGCCAGCAGCTACCCTTGGGATGGGACAGAACAGCAAGAGACCCAGTACTTC.

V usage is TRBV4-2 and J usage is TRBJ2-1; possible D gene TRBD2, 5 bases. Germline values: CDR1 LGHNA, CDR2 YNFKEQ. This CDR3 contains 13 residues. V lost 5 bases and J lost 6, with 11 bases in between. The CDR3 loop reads CASSLWSGNEQFF. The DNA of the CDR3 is TGTGCCAGCAGCTTGTGGAGCGGCAATGAGCAGTTCTTC.

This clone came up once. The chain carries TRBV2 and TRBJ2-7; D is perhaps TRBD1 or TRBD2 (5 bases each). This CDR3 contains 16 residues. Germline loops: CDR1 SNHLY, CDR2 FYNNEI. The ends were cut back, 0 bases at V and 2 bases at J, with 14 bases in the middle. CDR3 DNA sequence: TGTGCCAGCAGTGAAGCTCGTGGGGCCGGGACCTACGAGCAGTACTTC. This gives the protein CASSEARGAGTYEQYF.

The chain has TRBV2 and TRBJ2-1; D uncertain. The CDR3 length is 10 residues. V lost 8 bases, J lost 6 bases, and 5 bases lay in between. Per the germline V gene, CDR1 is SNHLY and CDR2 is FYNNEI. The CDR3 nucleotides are TGTGCCAGCGGAATCAATGAGCAGTTCTTC. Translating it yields CASGINEQFF.

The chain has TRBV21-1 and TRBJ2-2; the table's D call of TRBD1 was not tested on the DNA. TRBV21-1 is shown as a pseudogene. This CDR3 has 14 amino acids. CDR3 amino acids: CARRTGENTGELFF. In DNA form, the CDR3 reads TGTGCCAGAAGGACAGGGGAGAACACCGGGGAGCTGTTTTTT.

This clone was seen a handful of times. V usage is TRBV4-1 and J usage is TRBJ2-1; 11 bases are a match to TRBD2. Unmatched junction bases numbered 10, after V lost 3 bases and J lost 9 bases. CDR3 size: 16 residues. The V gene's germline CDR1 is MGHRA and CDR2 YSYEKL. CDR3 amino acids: CASSQVIAGGPIEQFF. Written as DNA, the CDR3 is TGCGCCAGCAGCCAGGTTATAGCGGGGGGGCCTATTGAGCAGTTCTTC.